A selection of T cell receptor beta chains follows, all from one sample in a study of T cell changes during pregnancy in multiple sclerosis. The table came from immunoSEQ multiplex PCR; TCRdb's copy has only in-frame clones and leaves some out. The table has about 3,500 clones, 65% to 90% seen once; the top ten hold 15% to 20%. The sequencing used CD8+ T cells from peripheral blood mononuclear cells, collected in the first trimester of pregnancy. Receptor source: a female donor in good health, enrolled as a control in a pregnancy study. The CDR3 runs from the conserved cysteine through the conserved F or W. A D gene is named only where the DNA matches it firmly. Where a row states a size, it is once, few, many or the class of an expanded clone; other rows omit it.

TRBJ1-4 - TRBV7-2 16 - CASSTQSGVANEKLFF TGTGCCAGCAGCACTCAATCCGGGGTGGCTAATGAAAAACTGTTTTTT
TRBJ2-1 medium-sized TRBV6-5 13 TRBD1 CASSSGGYSEQFF TGTGCCAGCAGTTCAGGGGGCTATAGTGAGCAGTTCTTC
TRBJ2-3 - TRBV6-5 13 - CASSYSSSDTQYF TGTGCCAGCAGTTACTCGTCATCAGATACGCAGTATTTT
TRBJ2-7 - TRBV7-2 14 - CASSLYTVSYEQYF TGTGCCAGCAGCTTATATACAGTCTCCTACGAGCAGTACTTC
TRBJ2-3 - TRBV7-9 15 - CASSLVFRTTDTQYF TGTGCCAGCAGCTTAGTTTTCAGGACTACAGATACGCAGTATTTT
TRBJ2-1 - TRBV6-5 14 TRBD2 CASSGLASPGEQFF TGTGCCAGCAGCGGACTAGCCTCCCCGGGTGAGCAGTTCTTC
TRBJ2-7 - TRBV7-6 14 - CASSLDARDYEQYF TGTGCCAGCAGCTTAGATGCTAGAGACTACGAGCAGTACTTC
TRBJ2-5 - TRBV4-2 15 TRBD2 CASSQVSGQSETQYF TGTGCCAGCAGCCAGGTTAGCGGGCAATCGGAGACCCAGTACTTC
TRBJ2-2 medium-sized TRBV7-2 12 - CASSPSTGELFF TGTGCCAGCAGCCCCTCCACAGGGGAGCTGTTTTTT
TRBJ2-1 - TRBV19 16 TRBD2 CASSIRAGGPSNEQFF TGTGCCAGTAGTATAAGGGCGGGAGGGCCCTCGAATGAGCAGTTCTTC
TRBJ1-2 - TRBV6-1 13 - CASSESGGGGYTF TGTGCCAGCAGTGAATCTGGGGGGGGCGGCTACACCTTC
TRBJ2-1 - TRBV4-3 15 - CASSPGSGSGDEQFF TGCGCCAGCAGTCCAGGGTCCGGGTCGGGGGATGAGCAGTTCTTC
TRBJ1-1 - TRBV12-5 12 - CASGLVLGAQFF TGTGCTAGTGGTTTGGTACTAGGAGCCCAATTCTTT
TRBJ2-1 - TRBV7-6 15 - CASSLTGTKLDEQFF TGTGCCAGCAGCTTGACCGGGACAAAGTTGGATGAGCAGTTCTTC
TRBJ1-2 - TRBV25-1 12 - CASSEFGYGYTF TGTGCCAGCAGTGAATTCGGCTATGGCTACACCTTC
TRBJ2-3 - TRBV10-3 15 - CAISESPGDGDTQYF TGTGCCATCAGTGAGTCTCCCGGAGATGGAGATACGCAGTATTTT
TRBJ2-5 - TRBV30 12 - CAWRQYQETQYF TGTGCCTGGAGACAGTACCAAGAGACCCAGTACTTC
TRBJ2-5 few TRBV23-1 15 TRBD1 CASSQWPGGNETQYF TGCGCCAGCAGTCAATGGCCAGGGGGCAACGAGACCCAGTACTTC
TRBJ2-1 - TRBV11-3 13 - CASSFRTDNEQFF TGTGCCAGCAGCTTCCGGACAGACAATGAGCAGTTCTTC
TRBJ1-2 - TRBV7-2 17 TRBD1 CASSQLDGTGTNYGYTF TGTGCCAGCAGCCAGTTGGACGGGACAGGGACTAACTATGGCTACACCTTC
TRBJ2-7 few TRBV2 16 TRBD2 CASSEVRGTSGYEQYF TGTGCCAGCAGTGAAGTTAGGGGGACTAGCGGATACGAGCAGTACTTC
TRBJ1-1 - TRBV30 13 - CAWSVLGNTEAFF TGTGCCTGGAGTGTACTTGGGAACACTGAAGCTTTCTTT
TRBJ2-7 - TRBV12-5 12 - CASGLENREQYF TGTGCTAGTGGTTTGGAAAATCGGGAGCAGTACTTC
TRBJ2-1 - TRBV18 15 - CASSPPLGGAGEQFF TGTGCCAGCTCACCACCTTTGGGGGGGGCAGGTGAGCAGTTCTTC
TRBJ2-7 - TRBV5-1 15 TRBD2 CASSLLAGSSYEQYF TGCGCCAGCAGCTTGTTAGCGGGAAGCTCCTACGAGCAGTACTTC
TRBJ1-2 - TRBV6-4 15 - CASSPGGVGRYGYTF TGTGCCAGCAGTCCGGGGGGCGTGGGCCGCTATGGCTACACCTTC
TRBJ1-1 - TRBV9 13 - CASSNYMNTEAFF TGTGCCAGCAGTAACTATATGAACACTGAAGCTTTCTTT
TRBJ1-2 once TRBV5-1 18 - CASSLIRSSGGVGYGYTF TGCGCCAGCAGCTTAATAAGGTCGAGCGGGGGCGTTGGCTATGGCTACACCTTC
TRBJ2-5 - TRBV5-1 15 TRBD1 CASSLGQGAWETQYF TGCGCCAGCAGCCTAGGACAGGGGGCTTGGGAGACCCAGTACTTC
TRBJ2-7 - TRBV5-1 14 TRBD1 CASSPGTGGYEQYF TGCGCCAGCAGCCCGGGGACAGGGGGTTACGAGCAGTACTTC
TRBJ1-2 - TRBV6-6 15 - CASSHGDTGPYGYTF TGTGCCAGCAGCCACGGGGACACGGGCCCGTATGGCTACACCTTC
TRBJ2-5 once TRBV27 15 TRBD2 CASSLVGEGPETQYF TGTGCCAGCAGTTTAGTCGGGGAGGGCCCCGAGACCCAGTACTTC
TRBJ2-2 - TRBV25-1 15 TRBD1 CASSEDRALTGELFF TGTGCCAGCAGTGAAGACAGGGCTTTGACCGGGGAGCTGTTTTTT
TRBJ1-1 - TRBV29-1 14 - CSVEGGGVTGEAFF TGCAGCGTTGAAGGCGGAGGGGTGACGGGTGAAGCTTTCTTT
TRBJ1-4 - TRBV19 13 - CASSRQLNEKLFF TGTGCCAGTAGTAGACAGCTTAATGAAAAACTGTTTTTT
TRBJ1-2 - TRBV6-1 15 TRBD1 CASSALSQGAGGYTF TGTGCCAGCAGTGCATTATCGCAGGGGGCGGGGGGCTACACCTTC
TRBJ2-1 few TRBV19 13 - CASSIWGPNEQFF TGTGCCAGTAGTATATGGGGGCCCAATGAGCAGTTCTTC
TRBJ2-3 - TRBV19 15 TRBD2 CASTVAGGLTDTQYF TGTGCCAGTACCGTAGCGGGGGGCCTCACAGATACGCAGTATTTT
TRBJ1-2 - TRBV2 14 TRBD1 CASRERGTGGGYTF TGTGCCAGCAGGGAACGCGGGACAGGGGGCGGCTACACCTTC
TRBJ2-3 - TRBV6-4 15 TRBD2 CASSGTSGGTDTQYF TGTGCCAGCAGTGGGACTAGCGGGGGCACAGATACGCAGTATTTT
TRBJ2-7 - TRBV5-6 15 - CASNPAGRVSYEQYF TGTGCCAGCAACCCGGCGGGTCGGGTTTCCTACGAGCAGTACTTC
TRBJ2-3 - TRBV27 17 - CASSSPSGLRGTDTQYF TGTGCCAGCAGTTCCCCCAGCGGGCTTAGAGGCACAGATACGCAGTATTTT
TRBJ2-7 once TRBV4-3 14 - CASSQDQGTYEQYF TGCGCCAGCAGCCAAGATCAGGGGACCTACGAGCAGTACTTC
TRBJ2-7 once TRBV7-8 13 - CASSLASSYEQYF TGTGCCAGCAGCTTAGCGAGTTCCTACGAGCAGTACTTC
TRBJ1-2 once TRBV29-1 13 TRBD1 CSDGPTGEDGYTF TGCAGCGACGGACCGACAGGGGAGGACGGCTACACCTTC